This T cell receptor (beta chain) originates from a study of cytomegalovirus exposure and HLA in healthy donors. Study as a whole: A previous analysis identified 90 million to 140 million unique TCR beta sequences derived from approximately 190 million T cells. Findings and caveats of the study: In an earlier analysis, about 87% or about 30%: the productive usage of most TCR beta V segments. TCR beta V- and J-gene trimming was later associated with a missense DCLRE1C variant. In a later analysis, most CMV-associated TCR beta chains appeared HLA-restricted.

PCR was performed using 60 Vbeta and 13 Jbeta primers. TCRdb's table, derived via immunoSEQ multiplex PCR, lists solely in-frame clones and lacks some. The sample shows fewer than 200,000 clones, roughly 77% of them seen only once. For this clone: Antigen unknown.

Sequencing used PBMCs. The TCR was taken from a man aged 25 to 40 in good health and CMV-seropositive.

CDR3 coding DNA: TGTGCCAGCTGGGACAGGGGGGAAAATGGCTACACCTTC. The encoded protein is CASWDRGENGYTF. The chain carries TRBV28 and TRBJ1-2, with TRBD1 matching over 11 bases. The ends lost 8 bases at V and 6 bases at J; junction bases unmatched: 5. CDR1 and CDR2 (germline): MDHEN, SYDVKM. The CDR3 covers 13 residues.